The 9 T cell receptor beta chains presented below share a single source sample, sequenced in a study of T cells after yellow fever vaccination. TCRdb re-derived calls from the 5' RACE reads in MiXCR, one entry per CDR3 protein. The sample contains 350,000 or so distinct CDR3 sequences, around 8.1% of which appear only once. Specimen: PBMCs, collected about 41 days after the first yellow fever vaccination. These receptors originate from a man aged 18-30 years who received the YFV17D yellow fever vaccine.

The J gene is TRBJ2-7, the V gene TRBV18; D could derive from TRBD1 or TRBD2 (5 bases each). CDR1 KGHSH and CDR2 LQKENI come from the germline V gene. V was shortened by 2 bases and J by 7 bases, with 9 bases between the two germline ends. CDR3 length: 12 residues. The CDR3 region is CASSPLGREQYF. CDR3 coding DNA: TGTGCCAGCTCACCATTGGGACGGGAGCAGTACTTC. Full variable domain (outside the CDR3, taken from reference TRBV18 and TRBJ2-7): NAGVMQNPRHLVRRRGQEARLRCSPMKGHSHVYWYRQLPEEGLKFMVYLQKENIIDESGMPKERFSAEFPKEGPSILRIQQVVRGDSAAYFCASSPLGREQYFGPGTRLTVT.

This clonotype was picked up a small number of times. V usage is TRBV29-1 and J usage is TRBJ2-3; the D gene could be TRBD1 or TRBD2 (5 bases each). The V and J ends lost 6 bases and 3 bases respectively, with 16 bases between them. CDR1 is SQVTM, CDR2 ANQGSEA, per germline. The CDR3 length is 14 residues. CDR3 sequence: CSVLGVSATDTQYF. CDR3 DNA: TGCAGCGTACTAGGGGTATCGGCAACAGATACGCAGTATTTT.

The chain links TRBV12-3 or TRBV12-4 to TRBJ1-3; the D gene is possibly TRBD1 (5 bases). This CDR3 is built from 15 residues. V gave up 2 bases and J gave up 0 bases, with 8 bases separating them. DNA of the CDR3: TGTGCCAGCAGTTTAAGGGGTGCCTCTGGAAACACCATATATTTT. It translates to CASSLRGASGNTIYF.

This clonotype was counted many times. The V and J genes are TRBV7-9 and TRBJ2-3; 8 nucleotides agree with TRBD1. Trimming took 7 bases from V and 4 from J; bases not matched to a gene: 4. The CDR3 has 13 amino acids. Germline V gene data show CDR1 as SEHNR and CDR2 as FQNEAQ (reference sequence). CDR3 DNA sequence: TGTGCCAGCACCATGACAGGGGCAGATACGCAGTATTTT. It specifies CASTMTGADTQYF.

The chain recombines TRBV7-2 with TRBJ2-1; D is ambiguous. V was clipped by 4 bases and J by 15 bases, with 13 bases between them. Germline values: CDR1 SGHTA, CDR2 FQGNSA. CDR3 length: 11 amino acids. CDR3 coding DNA: TGTGCCAGCAGCTCCGGAAATATGGCGTTCTTC. Residues: CASSSGNMAFF.

The rearrangement uses TRBV12-3 or TRBV12-4 and TRBJ1-2; weak D call: TRBD1 (5 bases). V dropped 2 bases and J dropped 8 bases, with 12 bases sitting between them. This CDR3 region has 13 residues. The DNA of the CDR3 is TGTGCCAGCAGTTTATTGGGGGAGAGGGGCTACACCTTC. Its protein product is CASSLLGERGYTF.

This clonotype occurred a few times. The CDR3 reads CASSLPTGTGMNTEAFF. The CDR3 nucleotides read TGTGCCAGCAGCTTACCAACCGGGACAGGGATGAACACTGAAGCTTTCTTT. The chain combines TRBV7-9 with TRBJ1-1, with 9 bases identical to TRBD1. CDR1 is SEHNR and CDR2 is FQNEAQ in the germline V gene (reference sequence). This CDR3 is 17 amino acids long. Germline trimming cut 2 bases from V and 0 bases from J; bases unmatched to any gene: 7.

This clonotype was observed a handful of times. V usage is TRBV2 and J usage is TRBJ2-7, with D unclear. Trimming took 0 bases from V and 0 from J, leaving 3 bases between them. This CDR3 region has 13 residues. Germline lookup yields CDR1 SNHLY and CDR2 FYNNEI. CDR3 loop: CASSEAHSYEQYF. As DNA, the CDR3 is TGTGCCAGCAGTGAAGCGCACTCCTACGAGCAGTACTTC.

The rearrangement uses TRBV6-2 or TRBV6-3 and TRBJ2-7; 8 nucleotides agree with TRBD1. The germline V gene encodes CDR1 MNHEY and CDR2 SVGEGT. Trimming at V came to 4 bases and at J to 3 bases, leaving 8 bases not matched to a gene. The CDR3 spans 15 residues. CDR3 DNA: TGTGCCAGCAGTTCGAGACAGGGGACAATCTACGAGCAGTACTTC. Protein sequence: CASSSRQGTIYEQYF.